Following are 32 T cell receptor beta chains from one sample sequenced in a study of HIV-infected patients and healthy controls. cDNA was made from about 500 ng RNA using alpha and beta constant primers. Each of the alpha and beta chains got its own library through chain-specific third strand synthesis with indices. TCRdb re-analysed the 5' RACE reads in MiXCR, keeping a single row per CDR3 protein. Seen here are over 8,000 distinct CDR3 sequences, 5.5% to 7% observed once, and the top ten hold 25% to 35%. Follow-up blood was drawn about 14 weeks, roughly three months, after antiretroviral therapy began. All unsorted peripheral T cells were captured because whole blood was used without fractionation. The material sequenced was blood, taken during antiretroviral therapy. These receptors all stem from an adult with HIV infection. The donor label of this sample is uncertain.

By proportion, this clonotype is medium-sized. The chain carries TRBV2 and TRBJ2-3; 7 nucleotides line up with TRBD2. Unmatched junction bases numbered 9, after V lost 6 bases and J lost 3 bases. The CDR3 contains 15 residues. From germline, CDR1 is SNHLY and CDR2 FYNNEI. CDR3 DNA: TGTGCCAGCAGCGACGATAGCGGGCCGACAGATACGCAGTATTTT. Translation gives CASSDDSGPTDTQYF.

This clonotype was counted ten times or more. The rearrangement joins TRBV27 to TRBJ1-1; D remains unclear. The length of the CDR3 is 13 residues. The V gene's germline CDR1 is MNHEY and CDR2 SMNVEV (reference sequence). Between the trimmed V and J ends, which lost 2 bases and 4 bases, there was a span of 8 bases. Here the CDR3 DNA reads TGTGCCAGCAGTTTACTGGGAGCCACTGAAGCTTTCTTT. Protein product: CASSLLGATEAFF.

This clonotype was detected a few times. V is TRBV11-2 and J is TRBJ2-5; D possibly corresponds to TRBD1 (6 bases). The CDR3 consists of 15 residues. V lost 2 bases to trimming and J lost 5 bases, with 15 bases between them. CDR1 SGHAT and CDR2 FQNNGV come from the germline V gene. CDR3 in amino acids: CASSLYTGRWETQYF. CDR3 bases: TGTGCCAGCAGCTTATACACAGGGCGCTGGGAGACCCAGTACTTC.

In its sample, this clonotype ranks as medium-sized. This sequence joins TRBV6-5 and TRBJ2-5, with TRBD2 identical over 10 bases. With V trimmed by 1 base and J by 1 base, 3 bases remained unmatched. In germline, CDR1 is MNHEY, CDR2 SVGAGI. The CDR3 extends over 16 amino acids. The CDR3 DNA reads as TGTGCCAGCAGTTACTGGCTAGCGGGAGCCCAAGAGACCCAGTACTTC. It yields the protein CASSYWLAGAQETQYF.

This clonotype has at least ten counts. The chain links TRBV13 to TRBJ2-5; TRBD2 matches 12 bases. The CDR3 runs to 15 residues. From germline, CDR1 is PRHDT and CDR2 FYEKMQ (reference sequence). V shed 3 bases, J shed 3 bases, and the junction held 2 bases outside the gene matches. In DNA form, the CDR3 reads TGTGCCAGCAGCTTGACTAGCGGGAGTAAAGAGACCCAGTACTTC. Translated: CASSLTSGSKETQYF.

By share, this clonotype ranks as medium-sized. This chain joins TRBV21-1 and TRBJ1-4; TRBD1 is the table's D call and was not checked against the DNA. TRBV21-1 is a known pseudogene. The CDR3 extends over 14 amino acids. The DNA for the CDR3 is TGTGCCAGCAGCCCCGACAGAGAATATGAAAAACTGTTTTTT. Encoded protein: CASSPDREYEKLFF.

This clonotype showed up many times. V and J are TRBV2 and TRBJ2-3; 12 bases agree with TRBD1. Germline V gene data show CDR1 as SNHLY and CDR2 as FYNNEI. This CDR3 region has 13 residues. V gave up 9 bases and J gave up 5 bases; unmatched junction bases: 3. The CDR3 protein is CARGQGAKDTQYF. CDR3 nucleotides: TGTGCCAGGGGACAGGGGGCGAAAGATACGCAGTATTTT.

This clonotype appeared many times. The chain couples TRBV11-2 to TRBJ2-3, with 12 positions matching TRBD2. V lost 5 bases and J lost 2; bases outside the gene matches: 8. The V gene's germline CDR1 is SGHAT and CDR2 FQNNGV. The CDR3 spans 17 residues. The CDR3 here is CASSRTRTSGVTDTQYF. The DNA of the CDR3 is TGTGCCAGCAGCCGTACCCGGACTAGCGGGGTCACAGATACGCAGTATTTT.

This clonotype was seen ten or more times. The chain links TRBV19 to TRBJ2-4; D gene ambiguous. This CDR3 has 12 residues. Per the germline V gene, CDR1 is LNHDA and CDR2 is SQIVND (reference sequence). V was trimmed by 6 bases and J by 2 bases, leaving 5 bases between them. CDR3 sequence: CASRGTKNIQYF. The DNA for the CDR3 is TGTGCCAGTAGGGGCACCAAAAACATTCAGTACTTC.

This clonotype was picked up many times. This chain uses TRBV10-1 with TRBJ2-1; D gene unclear. This CDR3 contains 15 residues. V lost 3 bases and J 5 bases, leaving 14 bases between the germline ends. Germline assignment: CDR1 WNHNN and CDR2 SYGVQD (reference sequence). CDR3 amino acids: CASSDEMGPHNEQFF. Written as DNA, the CDR3 is TGCGCCAGCAGTGACGAGATGGGCCCTCACAATGAGCAGTTCTTC.

This clonotype was detected once. The chain recombines TRBV29-1 with TRBJ1-2; D might be TRBD1 (6 bases). The CDR3 runs 12 residues. The V and J ends lost 4 bases and 3 bases respectively, with 9 bases between them. CDR1 and CDR2 (germline): SQVTM, ANQGSEA. Here the CDR3 reads CSVGEGDYGYTF. DNA of the CDR3: TGCAGCGTTGGAGAGGGGGACTATGGCTACACCTTC.

Ten or more counts support this clonotype. V gene TRBV5-8 combines with J gene TRBJ1-1; possibly TRBD1 for D (5 bases). The CDR3 consists of 14 residues. Trimming left V 4 bases short and J 7 bases short, with 17 bases between. The germline CDR1 and CDR2 sequences are SGHTS and YDEGEE. CDR3 bases: TGTGCCAGCAGCGCATGGGACCGCGAATTTGAAGCTTTCTTT. As protein: CASSAWDREFEAFF.

This clonotype came up many times. The V and J genes are TRBV24-1 and TRBJ2-7; D is possibly TRBD2 (7 bases). V lost 12 bases and J 5 bases, leaving 37 bases between the germline ends. Germline CDR1 and CDR2: KGHDR and SFDVKD. The CDR3 runs 19 residues. For the CDR3, the DNA is TGTGCCGCCCCATCGGGGGCCGTCGAGATAGCGGGCACCCTGGACGAGCAGTACTTC. Its translation is CAAPSGAVEIAGTLDEQYF.

The sample holds many counts of this clonotype. This chain connects TRBV12-3 or TRBV12-4 to TRBJ2-2; D is perhaps TRBD2 (5 bases). The CDR3 runs to 13 residues. The V end lost 5 bases, the J end lost 5 bases, and 9 bases lay between the germline ends. Here the CDR3 reads CASSGRETGELFF. The CDR3 nucleotides are TGTGCCAGCAGTGGAAGGGAGACCGGGGAGCTGTTTTTT.

This clonotype occurred many times. The chain combines TRBV9 with TRBJ2-6; TRBD2 aligns across 8 bases. CDR1 is SGDLS, CDR2 YYNGEE, per germline. This CDR3 contains 17 residues. J lost 2 bases, V lost 3 bases, and 7 bases had no gene match. The CDR3 coding sequence is TGTGCCAGCAGCGCACCGGGACTAGGACCTGGGGCCAACGTCCTGACTTTC. Protein sequence: CASSAPGLGPGANVLTF.

The rearrangement joins TRBV29-1 to TRBJ1-1; no reliable D call. There are 15 residues in the CDR3. V gave up 7 bases and J gave up 4 bases, with 22 bases separating them. The V gene's germline CDR1 is SQVTM and CDR2 ANQGSEA. The CDR3 sequence: CSARRTADVGTEAFF. In DNA form, the CDR3 reads TGCAGCGCGAGAAGGACCGCCGACGTTGGCACTGAAGCTTTCTTT. The whole variable domain, remainder taken from reference TRBV29-1 and TRBJ1-1, is SAVISQKPSRDICQRGTSLTIQCQVDSQVTMMFWYRQQPGQSLTLIATANQGSEATYESGFVIDKFPISRPNLTFSTLTVSNMSPEDSSIYLCSARRTADVGTEAFFGQGTRLTVV.

There are many counts of this clonotype. The V call is TRBV24-1, the J call TRBJ1-2; D gene ambiguous. Germline CDR1 is KGHDR and CDR2 is SFDVKD. The CDR3 spans 14 residues. With 1 base removed from V and 2 bases from J, the gap between germline ends came to 7 bases. The CDR3 is CATSDFYENYGYTF. CDR3 sequence (DNA): TGTGCCACCAGTGATTTTTACGAGAACTATGGCTACACCTTC.

This clonotype was observed at least ten times. The J gene is TRBJ1-1, the V gene TRBV7-9; D ambiguous. CDR1 is SEHNR and CDR2 is FQNEAQ in the germline V gene (reference sequence). The CDR3 extends over 15 amino acids. Trimming took 2 bases from V and 4 from J, leaving 14 bases between them. The CDR3 coding sequence is TGTGCCAGCAGCTTAAACCCCCTAACGGGCACTGAAGCTTTCTTT. Residues: CASSLNPLTGTEAFF.

This clonotype showed up many times. J is TRBJ1-5 and V is TRBV12-5; TRBD1 might be the D (6 bases). Germline-derived CDR1 and CDR2 are LGHNT and FRNRAP. The CDR3 totals 20 residues. The V end lost 0 bases, the J end lost 0 bases, and 21 bases lay between the germline ends. The CDR3 reads CASGLVGQSKGAYSNQPQHF. CDR3 DNA sequence: TGTGCTAGTGGTTTGGTAGGACAGTCGAAAGGTGCTTATAGCAATCAGCCCCAGCATTTT.

By proportion, this clonotype is medium-sized (0.01 to 0.1%). The chain couples TRBV11-3 to TRBJ2-2; D is uncertain. From germline, CDR1 is SGHNT and CDR2 YENEEA. The CDR3 extends over 14 amino acids. V was cut by 6 bases and J by 4 bases, with 12 bases left in between. CDR3 in DNA: TGTGCCAGCAGTTCTGGACGGGCCACCGGGGAGCTGTTTTTT. This gives the protein CASSSGRATGELFF.

This clonotype is medium-sized in the sample. This chain links TRBV5-6 with TRBJ2-1; D call uncertain. Trimming left V 0 bases short and J 6 bases short, with 7 bases between. This CDR3 has 13 amino acids. Germline V CDR1 and CDR2: SGHDT, YYEEEE. DNA of the CDR3: TGTGCCAGCAGCTTGGCGAATAGCAATGAGCAGTTCTTC. It codes for CASSLANSNEQFF.

This clonotype was counted at least ten times. The CDR3 sequence: CASTWREGTDTQYF. The CDR3 DNA follows: TGTGCCAGCACTTGGCGGGAGGGCACAGATACGCAGTATTTT. This chain joins TRBV6-6 and TRBJ2-3; 8 bases line up with TRBD2. With 7 bases clipped from V and 1 base from J, the junction kept 4 bases outside the gene matches. The CDR3 has 14 amino acids. Germline-derived CDR1 and CDR2 are MNHNY and SVGAGI (reference sequence).

By its share, this clonotype is medium-sized. The chain links TRBV11-2 to TRBJ2-3; 7 bases agree with TRBD1. The CDR3 consists of 15 residues. Trimming removed 4 bases from V and 6 bases from J; junction bases left unmatched: 10. Germline V gene lookup returns CDR1 SGHAT and CDR2 FQNNGV. The DNA for the CDR3 is TGTGCCAGCAGCTCCTACAGGGGAAAGGCGGATACGCAGTATTTT. It codes for CASSSYRGKADTQYF.

At least ten counts were recorded for this clonotype. The chain combines TRBV29-1 with TRBJ1-1; possible D gene TRBD1, 6 bases. CDR1 and CDR2 (germline): SQVTM, ANQGSEA. This CDR3 spans 12 amino acids. V was pared by 4 bases and J by 4 bases, with 10 bases between. CDR3 protein: CSVVGGGTEAFF. CDR3 nucleotides: TGCAGCGTTGTTGGGGGCGGCACTGAAGCTTTCTTT.

This clonotype was recorded many times. The chain is built from TRBV29-1 and TRBJ1-1, with D unclear. The germline V gene has CDR1 SQVTM and CDR2 ANQGSEA. V lost 5 bases and J lost 1, with 8 bases in between. The CDR3 loop spans 12 amino acids. The chain's CDR3 is CSVCQRNTEAFF. The CDR3 nucleotides are TGCAGCGTTTGCCAGAGGAACACTGAAGCTTTCTTT.

The chain uses TRBV12-3 or TRBV12-4 and TRBJ1-1; possibly TRBD1 for D (5 bases). This CDR3 spans 12 amino acids. Trimming took off 6 bases at V and 7 bases at J, with 12 bases between the two ends. CDR3 amino acids: CASSQGFVEAFF. CDR3 in DNA: TGTGCCAGCAGCCAGGGTTTTGTTGAAGCTTTCTTT.

This clonotype is termed medium-sized. V and J are TRBV5-1 and TRBJ2-6; unclear D gene. This CDR3 region has 14 residues. Germline values: CDR1 SGHRS, CDR2 YFSETQ. V lost 2 bases and J 0 bases, leaving 3 bases between the germline ends. Here the CDR3 reads CASSLYSGANVLTF. CDR3 sequence (DNA): TGCGCCAGCAGCTTATACTCTGGGGCCAACGTCCTGACTTTC.

The sample holds many counts of this clonotype. This rearrangement joins TRBV5-5 to TRBJ2-7; 7 bases fit TRBD1. The CDR3 sequence is 14 residues long. From germline, CDR1 is SGHKS and CDR2 YYEKEE (reference sequence). After removal of 4 bases from V and 3 bases from J, the junction contained 7 bases not matched to a gene. The DNA for the CDR3 is TGTGCCAGCAGCCTTAGACAGGGTGACTACGAGCAGTACTTC. Translated: CASSLRQGDYEQYF.

At least ten counts were recorded for this clonotype. V is TRBV9 and J is TRBJ2-1; 7 nucleotides align to TRBD2. From germline, CDR1 is SGDLS and CDR2 YYNGEE. J was trimmed by 0 bases and V by 3 bases; bases with no gene match: 6. The CDR3 consists of 16 residues. CDR3 sequence: CASSGEGRSSYNEQFF. The CDR3 DNA sequence: TGTGCCAGCAGCGGGGAGGGACGGAGCTCCTACAATGAGCAGTTCTTC.

This clonotype was seen repeatedly, ten times or more. The J gene is TRBJ1-1, the V gene TRBV12-3 or TRBV12-4, with D tentatively TRBD1 (5 bases). This CDR3 contains 15 residues. Between the trimmed V and J ends, which lost 4 bases and 2 bases, there was a span of 14 bases. Here the CDR3 DNA reads TGTGCCAGCAGTTCCCACAGGTCCCCAAACACTGAAGCTTTCTTT. It translates to CASSSHRSPNTEAFF.

This clonotype counts as medium-sized. The chain carries TRBV12-3 or TRBV12-4 and TRBJ2-7; D perhaps matches TRBD1 (5 bases). The V end was cut by 6 bases, the J end by 5 bases, with 20 bases between. The CDR3 sequence is 15 residues long. DNA of the CDR3: TGTGCCAGCAGCAGGGTCGGACCAGATAGGCACGAGCAGTACTTC. Its translation: CASSRVGPDRHEQYF.

The sample holds many counts of this clonotype. As DNA, the CDR3 is TGTGCCTCGAAACCCCGACAGTTCGGCACAGATACGCAGTATTTT. Protein: CASKPRQFGTDTQYF. The chain joins TRBV30 to TRBJ2-3; TRBD1 might be the D (5 bases). V lost 7 bases, J lost 1 base, and 18 bases lay in between. This CDR3 contains 15 residues. The germline V gene has CDR1 GTSNPN and CDR2 SVGIG (reference sequence).